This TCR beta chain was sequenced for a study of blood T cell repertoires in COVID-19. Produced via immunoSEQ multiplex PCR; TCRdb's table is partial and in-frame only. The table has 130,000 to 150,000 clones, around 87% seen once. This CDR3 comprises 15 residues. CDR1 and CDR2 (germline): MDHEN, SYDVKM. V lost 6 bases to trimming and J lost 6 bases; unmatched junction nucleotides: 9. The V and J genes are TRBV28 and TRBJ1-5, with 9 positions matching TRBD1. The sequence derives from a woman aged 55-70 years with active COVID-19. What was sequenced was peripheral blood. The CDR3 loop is CASSLRTGVVQPQHF. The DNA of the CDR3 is TGTGCCAGCAGCCTCCGGACAGGGGTAGTTCAGCCCCAGCATTTT.